This TCR beta chain derives from a study of T cells in localized non-small cell lung cancer. Study outcomes and limitations: Heterogeneity within the tumor remains possible, as just one region underwent sequencing. A higher density of T cells in blood coincided with extended overall survival. In uninvolved adjacent lung, T cell clonality reached its highest value, exceeding tumor. A median of around 60 clones ranked among the top 100 in tumor appeared in adjacent lung.

Produced via immunoSEQ multiplex PCR; TCRdb's table is partial and in-frame only. The table lists around 100,000 clones, about nine tenths of them singletons, with roughly 15% in the top ten. The CDR3 is 15 amino acids. The V gene's germline CDR1 is MDHEN and CDR2 SYDVKM. Germline trimming cut 10 bases from V and 1 base from J; bases unmatched to any gene: 10. Notes on this clone: Its antigen is currently unknown.

The sequencing used peripheral blood, collected before any cancer treatment. The rearrangement uses TRBV28 and TRBJ2-3; TRBD1 aligns across 8 bases. The TCR comes from a man aged 40-75 years with stage I squamous cell lung carcinoma. CDR3 protein: CATNGQGVGTDTQYF. In nucleotides, the CDR3 is TGTGCCACTAATGGACAGGGAGTTGGCACAGATACGCAGTATTTT. The variable domain in full, completed from reference TRBV28 and TRBJ2-3, reads DVKVTQSSRYLVKRTGEKVFLECVQDMDHENMFWYRQDPGLGLRLIYFSYDVKMKEKGDIPEGYSVSREKKERFSLILESASTNQTSMYLCATNGQGVGTDTQYFGPGTRLTVL.